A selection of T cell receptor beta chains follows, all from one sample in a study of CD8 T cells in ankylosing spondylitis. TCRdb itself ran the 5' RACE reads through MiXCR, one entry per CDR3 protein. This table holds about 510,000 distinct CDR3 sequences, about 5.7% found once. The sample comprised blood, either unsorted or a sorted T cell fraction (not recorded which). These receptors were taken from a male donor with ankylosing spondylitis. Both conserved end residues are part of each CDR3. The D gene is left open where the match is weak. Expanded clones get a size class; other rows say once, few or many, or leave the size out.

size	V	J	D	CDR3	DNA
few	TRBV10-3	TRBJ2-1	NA	CATLDRDNEQFF	TGTGCCACCCTGGACAGAGACAATGAGCAGTTCTTC
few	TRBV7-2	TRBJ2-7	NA	CASSPFDEQYF	TGTGCCAGCAGCCCCTTCGACGAGCAGTACTTC
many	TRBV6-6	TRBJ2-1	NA	CASSYSMDNEQFF	TGTGCCAGCAGTTACTCGATGGACAATGAGCAGTTCTTC
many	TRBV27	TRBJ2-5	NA	CAIRGSGTQYF	TGTGCCATCAGGGGATCCGGGACCCAGTACTTC
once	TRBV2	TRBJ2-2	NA	CASSGGGELFF	TGTGCCAGCAGTGGTGGCGGGGAGCTGTTTTTT
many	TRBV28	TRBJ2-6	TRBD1	CASTMGQGSSGANVLTF	TGTGCCAGCACCATGGGACAGGGGAGCTCTGGGGCCAACGTCCTGACTTTC
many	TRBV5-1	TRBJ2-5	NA	CASSLVPGRETQYF	TGCGCCAGCAGCTTGGTTCCAGGGAGAGAGACCCAGTACTTC
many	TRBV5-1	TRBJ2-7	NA	CASSLFPSEAYEQYF	TGCGCCAGCAGCTTGTTTCCTAGCGAGGCCTACGAGCAGTACTTC
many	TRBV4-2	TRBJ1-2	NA	CASSQAGGEIGYTF	TGTGCCAGCAGCCAAGCTGGGGGCGAGATTGGCTACACCTTC
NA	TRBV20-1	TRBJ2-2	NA	CSATPPLGLNTGELFF	TGCAGTGCTACCCCTCCGTTGGGACTGAACACCGGGGAGCTGTTTTTT
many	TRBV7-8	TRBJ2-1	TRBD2	CASSFRTSGAGEQFF	TGTGCCAGCAGCTTTCGGACTAGCGGCGCCGGTGAGCAGTTCTTC
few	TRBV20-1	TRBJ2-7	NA	CSAQTRPYYEQYF	TGCAGTGCGCAGACTAGACCTTACTACGAGCAGTACTTC
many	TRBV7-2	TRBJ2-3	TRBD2	CASSLGLAFDTQYF	TGTGCCAGCAGCTTAGGACTAGCCTTTGATACGCAGTATTTT
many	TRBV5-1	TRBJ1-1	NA	CASSLANGDAFF	TGCGCCAGCAGCTTGGCGAACGGGGATGCTTTCTTT
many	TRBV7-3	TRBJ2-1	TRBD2	CASSLTVSGGANEQFF	TGTGCCAGCAGCTTAACGGTTAGCGGGGGGGCAAATGAGCAGTTCTTC
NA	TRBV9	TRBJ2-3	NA	CASSARLTDTQYF	TGTGCCAGCAGCGCGAGACTCACAGATACGCAGTATTTT
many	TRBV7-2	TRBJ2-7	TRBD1	CASSLGTGGFYEQYF	TGTGCCAGCAGCTTAGGGACAGGGGGCTTCTACGAGCAGTACTTC
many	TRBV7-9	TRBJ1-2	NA	CASSFHGYTF	TGTGCCAGCAGCTTTCATGGCTACACCTTC
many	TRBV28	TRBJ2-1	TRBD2	CASSPRDYWSSYNEQFF	TGTGCCAGCAGTCCTAGGGACTACTGGAGCTCCTACAATGAGCAGTTCTTC
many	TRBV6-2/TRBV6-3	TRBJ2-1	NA	CASSYGAGADNEQFF	TGTGCCAGCAGTTACGGGGCAGGGGCGGATAATGAGCAGTTCTTC
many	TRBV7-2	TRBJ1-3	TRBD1	CASSFRQGSNTIYF	TGTGCCAGCAGCTTCAGACAGGGGAGTAACACCATATATTTT
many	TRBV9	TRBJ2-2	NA	CASSAQQGGELFF	TGTGCCAGCAGCGCTCAACAGGGCGGGGAGCTGTTTTTT
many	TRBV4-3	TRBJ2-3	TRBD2	CASSTRLAEADTQYF	TGCGCCAGCAGCACCCGACTAGCGGAAGCAGATACGCAGTATTTT
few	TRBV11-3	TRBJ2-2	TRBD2	CASSLGGDPHTGELFF	TGTGCCAGCAGCTTGGGAGGGGACCCCCACACCGGGGAGCTGTTTTTT
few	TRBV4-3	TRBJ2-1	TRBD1	CASSQGTGLYNEQFF	TGCGCCAGCAGCCAAGGGACAGGGCTCTACAATGAGCAGTTCTTC
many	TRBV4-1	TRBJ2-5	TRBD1	CASSSYDRGEETQYF	TGCGCCAGCAGCTCCTATGACAGGGGAGAAGAGACCCAGTACTTC
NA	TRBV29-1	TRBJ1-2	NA	CSVTGNYGYTF	TGCAGCGTTACAGGGAACTATGGCTACACCTTC
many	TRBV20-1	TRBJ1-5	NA	CSARVGVSWRNQPQHF	TGCAGTGCTAGAGTCGGGGTAAGCTGGCGCAATCAGCCCCAGCATTTT
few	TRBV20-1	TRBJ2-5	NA	CSARNRDF	TGCAGTGCTAGGAACAGGGACTTC
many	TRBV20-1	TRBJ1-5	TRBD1	CSARSRGRGIGQPQHF	TGCAGTGCTAGGTCCAGGGGGCGCGGTATCGGTCAGCCCCAGCATTTT
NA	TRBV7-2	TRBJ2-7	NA	CASSLVGGGHNSYEQYF	TGTGCCAGCAGCTTAGTAGGTGGGGGCCACAACTCCTACGAGCAGTACTTC
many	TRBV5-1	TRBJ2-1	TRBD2	CASSLVASGRAEQFF	TGCGCCAGCAGCTTGGTGGCTAGCGGGAGAGCTGAGCAGTTCTTC
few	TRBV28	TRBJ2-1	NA	CASSMLAPSSYNEQFF	TGTGCCAGCAGCATGTTGGCGCCGAGCTCCTACAATGAGCAGTTCTTC
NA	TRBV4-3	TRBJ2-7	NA	CASSQEEARSYEQYF	TGCGCCAGCAGCCAAGAGGAGGCTCGCTCCTACGAGCAGTACTTC
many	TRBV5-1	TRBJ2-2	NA	CASLKSYNTGELFF	TGCGCCAGCCTCAAGAGCTACAACACCGGGGAGCTGTTTTTT
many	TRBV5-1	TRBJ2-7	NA	CASRRVSGTSYEQYF	TGCGCCAGCAGAAGGGTTTCGGGAACCTCCTACGAGCAGTACTTC
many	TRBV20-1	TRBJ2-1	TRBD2	CSAASLPGTSGRAMGNEQFF	TGCAGTGCTGCTAGCCTCCCCGGGACTAGCGGGAGGGCCATGGGTAATGAGCAGTTCTTC
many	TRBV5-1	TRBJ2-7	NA	CASSLAGWPYEQYF	TGCGCCAGCAGCTTAGCAGGGTGGCCCTACGAGCAGTACTTC
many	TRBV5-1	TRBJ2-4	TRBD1	CASRDRVRKNIQYF	TGCGCCAGCAGGGACAGGGTCCGCAAAAACATTCAGTACTTC
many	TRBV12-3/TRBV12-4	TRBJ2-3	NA	CASSPGGFNTDTQYF	TGTGCCAGCAGTCCAGGGGGGTTTAACACAGATACGCAGTATTTT
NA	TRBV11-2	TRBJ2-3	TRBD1	CASSWGQGEKDTQYF	TGTGCCAGCAGCTGGGGACAGGGGGAAAAGGATACGCAGTATTTT
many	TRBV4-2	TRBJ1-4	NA	CASTRGRVNEKLFF	TGTGCCAGCACACGAGGGAGAGTTAATGAAAAACTGTTTTTT
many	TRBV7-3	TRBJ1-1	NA	CASSLVRQMNTEAFF	TGTGCCAGCAGCTTAGTTCGACAGATGAACACTGAAGCTTTCTTT